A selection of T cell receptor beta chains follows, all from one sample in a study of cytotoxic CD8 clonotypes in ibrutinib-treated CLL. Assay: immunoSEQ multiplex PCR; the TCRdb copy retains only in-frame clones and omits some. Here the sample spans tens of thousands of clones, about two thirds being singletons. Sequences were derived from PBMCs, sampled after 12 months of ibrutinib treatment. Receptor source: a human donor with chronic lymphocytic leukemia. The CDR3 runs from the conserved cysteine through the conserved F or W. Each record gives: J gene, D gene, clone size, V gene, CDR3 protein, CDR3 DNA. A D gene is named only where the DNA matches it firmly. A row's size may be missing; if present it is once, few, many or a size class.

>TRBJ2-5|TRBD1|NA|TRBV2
CASSGTGDGETQYF
TGTGCCAGCAGCGGGACAGGGGACGGAGAGACCCAGTACTTC
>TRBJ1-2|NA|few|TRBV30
CAWSADSTLYGYTF
TGTGCCTGGAGTGCGGACAGCACGCTCTATGGCTACACCTTC
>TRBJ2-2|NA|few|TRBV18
CASSPRETGELFF
TGTGCCAGCTCACCAAGGGAGACCGGGGAGCTGTTTTTT
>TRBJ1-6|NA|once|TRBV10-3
CAISDNSRNSPLHF
TGTGCCATTAGCGATAATTCCCGAAATTCACCCCTCCACTTT
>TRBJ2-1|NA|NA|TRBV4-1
CASSQGGEQFF
TGCGCCAGCAGCCAGGGGGGAGAGCAGTTCTTC
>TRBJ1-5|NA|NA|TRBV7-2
CASSLERSNQPQHF
TGTGCCAGCAGCTTAGAACGGAGCAATCAGCCCCAGCATTTT
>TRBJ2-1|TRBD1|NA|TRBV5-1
CASSPGQGSYNEQFF
TGCGCCAGCAGCCCGGGACAGGGTTCCTACAATGAGCAGTTCTTC
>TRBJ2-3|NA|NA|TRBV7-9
CASSSPGPDTQYF
TGTGCCAGCAGCTCCCCAGGACCAGATACGCAGTATTTT
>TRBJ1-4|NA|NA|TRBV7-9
CASSLGDLNEKLFF
TGTGCCAGCAGCCTGGGGGACCTTAATGAAAAACTGTTTTTT
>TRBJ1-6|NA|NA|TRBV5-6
CASTTTVDSPLHF
TGTGCCAGCACGACGACCGTCGACTCACCCCTCCACTTT
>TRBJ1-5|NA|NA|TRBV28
CASVFSGQGYKSQHF
TGTGCCAGCGTTTTCTCCGGGCAGGGGTATAAGTCCCAGCATTTT
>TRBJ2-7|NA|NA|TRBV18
CASSPPGGPTYEQYF
TGTGCCAGCTCACCACCCGGGGGGCCAACCTACGAGCAGTACTTC
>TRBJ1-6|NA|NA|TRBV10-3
CAISVGQNNSPLHF
TGTGCCATCAGTGTTGGACAGAATAATTCACCCCTCCACTTT
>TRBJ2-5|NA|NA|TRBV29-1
CSVHLDTKETQYF
TGCAGCGTTCACCTGGACACAAAAGAGACCCAGTACTTC
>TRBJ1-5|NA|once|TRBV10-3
CAISEEGFYQPQHF
TGTGCCATCAGCGAAGAGGGGTTTTATCAGCCCCAGCATTTT
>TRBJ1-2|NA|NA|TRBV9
CASSPGPNYGYTF
TGTGCCAGCAGCCCCGGACCTAACTATGGCTACACCTTC
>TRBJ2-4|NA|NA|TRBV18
CASSPPGSGPPYF
TGTGCCAGCTCACCACCAGGTAGCGGCCCCCCCTACTTC
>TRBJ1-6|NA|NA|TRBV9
CASSVLGSNSPLHF
TGTGCCAGCAGCGTACTCGGGTCTAATTCACCCCTCCACTTT
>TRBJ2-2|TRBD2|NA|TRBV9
CASSVAGGLSGELFF
TGTGCCAGCAGCGTAGCGGGGGGGCTTTCCGGGGAGCTGTTTTTT
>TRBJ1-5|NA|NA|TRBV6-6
CASSYSTGRNQPQHF
TGTGCCAGCAGTTACTCGACGGGACGCAATCAGCCCCAGCATTTT
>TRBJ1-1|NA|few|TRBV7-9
CASSFPGRVTNTEAFF
TGTGCCAGCAGCTTCCCAGGGAGGGTAACGAACACTGAAGCTTTCTTT
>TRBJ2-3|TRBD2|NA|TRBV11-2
CASRVGTSADTQYF
TGTGCCAGCAGAGTCGGGACTAGCGCAGATACGCAGTATTTT
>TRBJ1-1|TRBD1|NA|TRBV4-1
CASSQDETGTIEAFF
TGCGCCAGCAGCCAAGATGAGACAGGGACAATTGAAGCTTTCTTT
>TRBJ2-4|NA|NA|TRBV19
CASRKQGGAKNIQYF
TGTGCCAGTAGGAAACAGGGGGGGGCCAAAAACATTCAGTACTTC
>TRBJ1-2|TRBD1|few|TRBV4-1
CASSQDRGTGGARGYTF
TGCGCCAGCAGCCAAGATCGAGGGACAGGGGGCGCAAGGGGCTACACCTTC
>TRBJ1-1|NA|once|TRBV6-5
CASSFQGGTEAFF
TGTGCCAGCAGTTTCCAGGGCGGGACTGAAGCTTTCTTT
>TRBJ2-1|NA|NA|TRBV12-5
CASGLGTSGSYNEQFF
TGTGCTAGTGGTTTGGGGACTTCCGGCTCCTACAATGAGCAGTTCTTC
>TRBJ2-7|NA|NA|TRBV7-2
CASSLEIHEQYF
TGTGCCAGCAGCTTAGAGATACACGAGCAGTACTTC
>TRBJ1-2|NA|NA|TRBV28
CASSLLTLVGQANYGYTF
TGTGCCAGCAGTTTATTAACTCTTGTTGGGCAGGCGAACTATGGCTACACCTTC
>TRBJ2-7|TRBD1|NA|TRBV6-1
CASRSGTGAYEQYF
TGTGCCAGCAGATCCGGGACAGGGGCCTACGAGCAGTACTTC
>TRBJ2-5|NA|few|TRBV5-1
CASSLVGLQETQYF
TGCGCCAGCAGCTTGGTTGGGCTCCAAGAGACCCAGTACTTC
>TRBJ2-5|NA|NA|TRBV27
CASRTGTAQETQYF
TGTGCCAGCAGGACCGGGACTGCCCAAGAGACCCAGTACTTC
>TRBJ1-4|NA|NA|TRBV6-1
CASSDRQGNEKLFF
TGTGCCAGCAGTGATAGGCAGGGCAATGAAAAACTGTTTTTT
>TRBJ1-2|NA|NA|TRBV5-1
CASSLGTDFLYGYTF
TGCGCCAGCAGCTTGGGCACGGATTTCCTCTATGGCTACACCTTC
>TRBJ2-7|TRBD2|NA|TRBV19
CASSIGGGGDEQYF
TGTGCCAGTAGTATTGGCGGGGGTGGGGACGAGCAGTACTTC
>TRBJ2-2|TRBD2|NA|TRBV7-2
CASSLGPGLAGLNTGELFF
TGTGCCAGCAGCTTGGGACCGGGACTAGCGGGGCTGAACACCGGGGAGCTGTTTTTT
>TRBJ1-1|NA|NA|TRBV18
CASSPTGTLNTEAFF
TGTGCCAGCTCACCAACAGGAACGCTCAACACTGAAGCTTTCTTT
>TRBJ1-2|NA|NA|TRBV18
CASSPSSAARRSYGYTF
TGTGCCAGCTCACCCAGTTCGGCAGCCCGGCGGAGCTATGGCTACACCTTC
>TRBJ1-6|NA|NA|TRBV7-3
CASSSTLNSPLHF
TGTGCCAGCAGCTCGACTCTTAATTCACCCCTCCACTTT
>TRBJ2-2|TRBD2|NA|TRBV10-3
CAISGTGTSAGELFF
TGTGCCATCAGCGGCACCGGGACTAGCGCCGGGGAGCTGTTTTTT
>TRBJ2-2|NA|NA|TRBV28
CASSLRQGGTGELFF
TGTGCCAGCAGTTTAAGGCAGGGGGGTACCGGGGAGCTGTTTTTT
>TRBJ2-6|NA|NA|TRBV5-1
CASSLEVQSSGANVLTF
TGCGCCAGCAGCTTGGAAGTACAGTCCTCTGGGGCCAACGTCCTGACTTTC